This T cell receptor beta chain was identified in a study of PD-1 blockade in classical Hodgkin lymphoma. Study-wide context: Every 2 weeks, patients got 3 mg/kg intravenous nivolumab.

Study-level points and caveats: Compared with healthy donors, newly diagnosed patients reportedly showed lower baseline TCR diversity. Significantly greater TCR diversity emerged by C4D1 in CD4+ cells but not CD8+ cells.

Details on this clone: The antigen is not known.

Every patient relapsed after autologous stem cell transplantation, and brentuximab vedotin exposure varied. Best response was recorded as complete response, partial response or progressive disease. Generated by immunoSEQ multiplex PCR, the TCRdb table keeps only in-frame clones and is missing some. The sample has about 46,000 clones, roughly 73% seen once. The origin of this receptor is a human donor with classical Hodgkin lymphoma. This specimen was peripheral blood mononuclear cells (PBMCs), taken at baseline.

Here the CDR3 DNA reads TGTGCCAGCAGCCTAGCCCCGGGCCCCCCAAACAATCAGCCCCAGCATTTT. This codes for CASSLAPGPPNNQPQHF. This chain joins TRBV9 and TRBJ1-5, with unresolved D. Germline V gene lookup returns CDR1 SGDLS and CDR2 YYNGEE. V lost 4 bases to trimming and J lost 3 bases, with 20 bases between them. This CDR3 spans 17 amino acids.